This T cell receptor (beta chain) was recorded in a study of vaccination effects on CD4 cells after COVID-19. In the study overall: It was a median of 72 days after the second dose that post-vaccine samples were obtained.

Study observations and caveats: Just 1 of 255 vaccine-induced clones in healthy recipients was cross-reactive.

Libraries were prepared by immunoSEQ multiplex PCR; TCRdb keeps only in-frame clonotypes and omits some of them. This table holds 20,000 to 30,000 clones, about 70% found once. This CDR3 is built from 15 residues. Per germline, CDR1 LNHDA and CDR2 SQIVND (reference sequence). The V gene lost 4 bases and the J gene lost 2 bases, with 11 bases spanning the gap. Pools of viral peptides were used by the ViraFEST assay to expand antigen-specific CD4+ T cells ahead of sequencing. It was after approximately 11 days of culture that CD4+ T cells were isolated. Participants each got two BNT162b2 or mRNA-1273 vaccine doses. PBMC were cultured at under 2.5 million per well with 9 to 10 IU/ml IL-2 and 10 ug/ml peptides. The authors replaced half the medium with IL-2 medium on days 3 and 7. Regarding this clone: Its antigen is currently unknown.

The sample here was CD4+ T cells from PBMCs cultured with SARS-CoV-2 spike peptides, taken after COVID-19 vaccination. The source of this sequence is a human donor who received a COVID-19 vaccine. The genes are TRBV19 and TRBJ2-2; D is possibly TRBD1 (5 bases). The DNA of the CDR3 is TGTGCCAGTAGTACCGATTGGGGCAACACCGGGGAGCTGTTTTTT. It yields the protein CASSTDWGNTGELFF.